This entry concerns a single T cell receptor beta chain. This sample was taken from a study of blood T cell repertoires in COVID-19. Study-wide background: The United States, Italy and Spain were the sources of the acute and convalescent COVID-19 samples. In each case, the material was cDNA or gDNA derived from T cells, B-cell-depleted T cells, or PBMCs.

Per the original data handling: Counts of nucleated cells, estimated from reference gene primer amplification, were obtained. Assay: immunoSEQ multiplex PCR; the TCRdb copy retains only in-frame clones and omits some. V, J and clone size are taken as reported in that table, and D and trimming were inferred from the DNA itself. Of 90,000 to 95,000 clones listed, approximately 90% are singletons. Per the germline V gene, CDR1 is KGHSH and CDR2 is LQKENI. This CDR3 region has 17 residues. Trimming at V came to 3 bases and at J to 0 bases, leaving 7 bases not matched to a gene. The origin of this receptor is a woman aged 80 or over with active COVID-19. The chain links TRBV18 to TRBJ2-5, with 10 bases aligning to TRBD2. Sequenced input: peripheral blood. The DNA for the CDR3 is TGTGCCAGCTCACCCCCGGGACTAGCGACCTACCAAGAGACCCAGTACTTC. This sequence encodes CASSPPGLATYQETQYF.